The 30 T cell receptor beta chains reported below all come from one sample, sequenced in a study of blood T cell repertoires in COVID-19. Sequencing used immunoSEQ multiplex PCR; TCRdb keeps in-frame clones, though not all of them. The profile shows 75,000 or so clones, 65% to 85% of them singletons. Input material: peripheral blood. Receptors were obtained from a man aged 60 to 75 with active or convalescent COVID-19.

This clone appeared once. The rearrangement links TRBV10-3 to TRBJ1-1, with a tentative D call TRBD1 (5 bases). Trimming took 4 bases from V and 3 from J, leaving 9 bases between them. Germline lookup yields CDR1 ENHRY and CDR2 SYGVKD. CDR3 length: 13 amino acids. The CDR3 DNA follows: TGTGCCATCAGTGTCGCCAGGGACACTGAAGCTTTCTTT. It encodes CAISVARDTEAFF.

The chain carries TRBV5-4 and TRBJ2-3; 9 bases align to TRBD2. The CDR3 sequence is 17 residues long. After removal of 4 bases from V and 6 bases from J, the junction contained 15 bases not matched to a gene. Germline V CDR1 and CDR2: SGHNT, YYREEE (reference sequence). This CDR3 reads CASSPGEARGGRDTQYF. In DNA form, the CDR3 reads TGTGCCAGCAGCCCGGGAGAGGCGCGGGGGGGCCGTGATACGCAGTATTTT.

The V and J genes are TRBV6-5 and TRBJ1-5, with a possible D match to TRBD1 (6 bases). Per germline, CDR1 MNHEY and CDR2 SVGAGI. Trimming pared 8 bases from V and 3 bases from J, leaving 17 bases between. CDR3 length: 15 residues. CDR3 protein: CASSMGHRANQPQHF. Written as DNA, the CDR3 is TGTGCCAGCTCTATGGGACATCGAGCCAATCAGCCCCAGCATTTT.

The chain carries TRBV18 and TRBJ2-3; 8 bases are shared with TRBD2. Germline V CDR1 and CDR2: KGHSH, LQKENI. The CDR3 has 15 amino acids. The V and J ends lost 6 bases and 4 bases, in that order; junction bases with no gene match: 9. CDR3 sequence reads: CASSQSAGGSDTQYF. For the CDR3, the DNA is TGTGCCAGCTCTCAATCGGCGGGGGGCTCAGATACGCAGTATTTT.

The chain is built from TRBV5-8 and TRBJ2-2; TRBD2 agrees at 10 bases. V shed 4 bases, J shed 0 bases, and the junction held 6 bases outside the gene matches. Germline V CDR1 and CDR2: SGHTS, YDEGEE. This CDR3 region has 17 residues. As DNA, the CDR3 is TGTGCCAGCAGCCCCTGGAGCGGGGGGGCGAACACCGGGGAGCTGTTTTTT. Protein sequence: CASSPWSGGANTGELFF.

J is TRBJ1-1 and V is TRBV6-1, with D unclear. Trimming stripped 7 bases from V and 1 base from J, with 10 bases between. CDR1 MNHNS and CDR2 SASEGT come from the germline V gene. The CDR3 sequence is 13 residues long. In DNA, the CDR3 is TGTGCCAGCACTGACTATGGGAACACTGAAGCTTTCTTT. This gives the protein CASTDYGNTEAFF.

The chain uses TRBV11-3 and TRBJ1-1; D remains ambiguous. Germline assignment: CDR1 SGHNT and CDR2 YENEEA. Trimming left V 2 bases short and J 0 bases short, with 7 bases between. The CDR3 spans 14 residues. As DNA, the CDR3 is TGTGCCAGCAGCTTATCCACTTTGAACACTGAAGCTTTCTTT. It is translated as CASSLSTLNTEAFF.

V is TRBV5-1 and J is TRBJ2-5, with 16 positions matching TRBD2. With V trimmed by 4 bases and J by 5 bases, 11 bases remained unmatched. This CDR3 has 18 residues. Germline V gene lookup returns CDR1 SGHRS and CDR2 YFSETQ. The CDR3 DNA follows: TGCGCCAGCAGCCCGGGACTAGCGGGGGGGCGGAAAGAGGAGACCCAGTACTTC. This sequence encodes CASSPGLAGGRKEETQYF.

This chain joins TRBV11-2 and TRBJ2-7; no clear D. The CDR3 has 13 residues. Germline CDR1 and CDR2: SGHAT and FQNNGV. The germline V and J ends were trimmed by 5 bases and 5 bases, with 13 bases remaining between them. The CDR3 reads CASSPAGHHEQYF. The CDR3 coding sequence is TGTGCCAGCAGCCCCGCTGGGCACCACGAGCAGTACTTC.

The CDR3 spells CSVRSTAVIYGYTF. The CDR3 DNA follows: TGCAGCGTGAGGTCGACAGCCGTAATCTATGGCTACACCTTC. The V gene is TRBV29-1, the J gene TRBJ1-2; tentative D call: TRBD1 (5 bases). V lost 6 bases, J lost 4 bases, and 18 bases lay in between. Per germline, CDR1 SQVTM and CDR2 ANQGSEA. The CDR3 is made up of 14 amino acids.

This clone came up a few times. The CDR3 loop reads CASSVGQANYEQYF. In DNA, the CDR3 is TGTGCCAGCAGCGTAGGACAGGCAAACTACGAGCAGTACTTC. The chain links TRBV9 to TRBJ2-7, with TRBD1 as a possible D gene (6 bases). Germline V CDR1 and CDR2: SGDLS, YYNGEE. Deletions cut 0 bases from V and 3 bases from J, with 10 bases between. The CDR3 contains 14 residues.

V is TRBV2 and J is TRBJ1-5; weak D call: TRBD1 (5 bases). Germline values: CDR1 SNHLY, CDR2 FYNNEI. V lost 1 base and J 3 bases, leaving 10 bases between the germline ends. This CDR3 contains 15 residues. CDR3 amino acids: CASSEGGRPNQPQHF. CDR3 bases: TGTGCCAGCAGTGAAGGGGGCAGACCCAATCAGCCCCAGCATTTT.

As to this clone: The DNA is left out, because the CDR3 cannot be placed on it with certainty; the CDR3 is given as TCRdb lists it. The chain combines TRBV5-1 with TRBJ1-2. The CDR3 length equals 14 residues, ends included. Germline CDR1 reads SGHRS; CDR2 reads YFSETQ. CDR3 residues: CASSTSGERDGYTF.

This clone was seen more than once but under ten times. The chain employs TRBV6-4 and TRBJ1-6; 7 bases match TRBD1. V lost 5 bases to trimming and J lost 10 bases; unmatched junction nucleotides: 8. CDR3 length equals 14 residues. CDR1 MRHNA and CDR2 SNTAGT come from the germline V gene. The CDR3 is CASSKGGSRSPLHF. CDR3 in DNA: TGTGCCAGCAGTAAAGGGGGCTCGAGATCACCCCTCCACTTT.

The genes are TRBV6-5 and TRBJ1-5; D is ambiguous. Trimming shortened V by 4 bases and J by 4 bases, and 17 bases separated the two germline ends. Germline assignment: CDR1 MNHEY and CDR2 SVGAGI. The CDR3 is 16 amino acids. CDR3: CASSFRRAQKNQPQHF. CDR3 sequence (DNA): TGTGCCAGCAGTTTTCGGAGGGCCCAGAAGAATCAGCCCCAGCATTTT.

The chain is built from TRBV4-2 and TRBJ1-2, with no clear D. The germline gives CDR1 LGHNA, CDR2 YNFKEQ. This CDR3 spans 15 amino acids. Trimming left V 0 bases short and J 4 bases short, with 12 bases between. DNA of the CDR3: TGTGCCAGCAGCCAAGATCTGGGCTCTGGCTATGGCTACACCTTC. Translated, it gives CASSQDLGSGYGYTF.

V gene TRBV4-1 combines with J gene TRBJ2-3; TRBD2 aligns across 11 bases. The CDR3 runs to 16 residues. Unmatched junction bases numbered 8, after V lost 4 bases and J lost 5 bases. The germline V gene has CDR1 MGHRA and CDR2 YSYEKL. CDR3 sequence: CASSLSGGAAGDTQYF. In DNA, the CDR3 is TGCGCCAGCAGCCTTAGCGGGGGGGCTGCGGGAGATACGCAGTATTTT.

The genes are TRBV7-2 and TRBJ2-1; D may be TRBD2 (5 bases). This CDR3 region has 15 residues. CDR1 SGHTA and CDR2 FQGNSA come from the germline V gene. Trimming stripped 5 bases from V and 3 bases from J, with 14 bases between. The CDR3 DNA is TGTGCCAGCAGCCCTGGAGGCCTATTCTACAATGAGCAGTTCTTC. It translates to CASSPGGLFYNEQFF.

The chain employs TRBV7-9 and TRBJ2-2, with TRBD2 as a possible D gene (5 bases). The ends were cut back, 2 bases at V and 4 bases at J, with 8 bases in the middle. The V gene's germline CDR1 is SEHNR and CDR2 FQNEAQ (reference sequence). This CDR3 is built from 14 residues. CDR3 DNA: TGTGCCAGCAGCTTATCTGGACTCACCGGGGAGCTGTTTTTT. Translation: CASSLSGLTGELFF.

The rearrangement joins TRBV9 to TRBJ1-1, with TRBD1 identical over 9 bases. Germline V CDR1 and CDR2: SGDLS, YYNGEE. V shed 4 bases, J shed 5 bases, and the junction held 9 bases outside the gene matches. The CDR3 is 15 amino acids. The CDR3 loop is CASSSFRDRATEAFF. CDR3 in DNA: TGTGCCAGCAGCTCATTCCGGGACAGGGCGACTGAAGCTTTCTTT.

The chain couples TRBV3-1 (or the pseudogene TRBV3-2) to TRBJ2-5; D perhaps matches TRBD1 (7 bases). The germline V gene encodes CDR1 LGHDT and CDR2 YNNKEL (reference sequence). This CDR3 has 12 amino acids. Deletions cut 4 bases from V and 7 bases from J, with 10 bases between. This chain's CDR3 is CASSRQGGTQYF. Here the CDR3 DNA reads TGTGCCAGCAGCCGGCAGGGGGGGACCCAGTACTTC.

The chain has TRBV10-3 and TRBJ2-7, with 11 nucleotides matching TRBD2. V was pared by 10 bases and J by 2 bases, with 10 bases of the junction left unmatched. This CDR3 region has 15 residues. Germline V gene lookup returns CDR1 ENHRY and CDR2 SYGVKD. The chain's CDR3 is CATGLSTSGTYEQYF. The CDR3 DNA follows: TGTGCCACCGGGCTCTCGACTAGCGGGACCTACGAGCAGTACTTC.

V and J are TRBV7-9 and TRBJ2-1; 11 bases agree with TRBD2. The germline V gene has CDR1 SEHNR and CDR2 FQNEAQ (reference sequence). The V gene end was trimmed by 4 bases and the J gene end by 7 bases; junction bases not matched to a gene: 6. This CDR3 is built from 15 residues. In DNA, the CDR3 is TGTGCCAGCAGCTCACCGAGACTAGCGGGGAATGAGCAGTTCTTC. Amino acid sequence: CASSSPRLAGNEQFF. Supplemented by reference TRBV7-9 and TRBJ2-1, the full variable domain reads DTGVSQNPRHKITKRGQNVTFRCDPISEHNRLYWYRQTLGQGPEFLTYFQNEAQLEKSRLLSDRFSAERPKGSFSTLEIQRTEQGDSAMYLCASSSPRLAGNEQFFGPGTRLTVL.

The CDR3 DNA follows: TGTGCCAGCAGTTACAGCGGGGGGTTCACAGATACGCAGTATTTT. Translated: CASSYSGGFTDTQYF. The gene calls are TRBV6-5 and TRBJ2-3, with 9 bases that match TRBD2. CDR1 is MNHEY, CDR2 SVGAGI, per germline. V dropped 2 bases and J dropped 2; count of bases not matched to a gene: 2. The CDR3 has 15 residues.

The chain is built from TRBV2 and TRBJ2-2, with D possibly matching TRBD2 (5 bases). The germline V gene encodes CDR1 SNHLY and CDR2 FYNNEI. V gave up 11 bases and J gave up 3 bases, with 16 bases separating them. This CDR3 comprises 14 residues. This chain's CDR3 is CAVPGTRDTGELFF. As DNA, the CDR3 is TGTGCCGTGCCGGGTACTAGGGACACCGGGGAGCTGTTTTTT.

J is TRBJ1-1 and V is TRBV5-1; 8 bases are a match to TRBD1. The trim removed 4 bases at V and 0 bases at J, leaving 14 bases unmatched. Germline V CDR1 and CDR2: SGHRS, YFSETQ. The CDR3 runs 18 residues. CDR3 in DNA: TGCGCCAGCAGCCCTAGACAGGGGCGCGACCCCATGAACACTGAAGCTTTCTTT. Protein: CASSPRQGRDPMNTEAFF.

The rearrangement joins TRBV30 to TRBJ2-4; 10 bases match TRBD2. Germline values: CDR1 GTSNPN, CDR2 SVGIG (reference sequence). The CDR3 runs 13 residues. For the CDR3, the DNA is TGTGCTGCAAGCGGGGGGGTTGGAAACATTCAGTACTTC. Its protein product is CAASGGVGNIQYF.

The CDR3 sequence: CASSLANYEQYF. Here the CDR3 DNA reads TGTGCCAGCAGCCTGGCAAACTACGAGCAGTACTTC. V is TRBV25-1 and J is TRBJ2-7; no clear D gene. Germline V CDR1 and CDR2: MGHDK, SYGVNS. Between the trimmed V and J ends, which lost 6 bases and 3 bases, there was a span of 9 bases. The CDR3 consists of 12 residues.

The J gene is TRBJ2-5, the V gene TRBV13; 13 bases align to TRBD2. Germline CDR1 reads PRHDT; CDR2 reads FYEKMQ (reference sequence). V lost 7 bases, J lost 3 bases, and 5 bases stayed unmatched. This CDR3 contains 15 residues. CDR3 amino acids: CASTPGLAGEETQYF. The CDR3 DNA sequence: TGTGCCAGCACCCCCGGACTAGCGGGGGAAGAGACCCAGTACTTC.

The chain joins TRBV2 to TRBJ1-1; 9 bases line up with TRBD1. The CDR3 is 13 amino acids. V gave up 11 bases and J gave up 0 bases; unmatched junction bases: 4. Germline assignment: CDR1 SNHLY and CDR2 FYNNEI. As DNA, the CDR3 is TGTGCCGCGAACAGGGGGCTGAACACTGAAGCTTTCTTT. Its translation is CAANRGLNTEAFF.